The clone carrying this TCR beta chain was observed many times. Its antigen is as yet unknown. The data were taken from a study of CD8+CD57+ T cells in acquired aplastic anemia. Study-wide results and limits: Simpson's diversity of CD8+ cells was not significantly different in patients compared with controls. Almost 30 shared CD8+ CDR3s appeared highly expressed within patients' immunodominant clones.

In patients chosen for sequencing, flow cytometry had shown CD8+CD57+ cell expansion. The CDR3 consists of 13 residues. The ends were cut back, 5 bases at V and 8 bases at J, with 14 bases in the middle. Genomic DNA templated the TCR beta VDJ and CDR3 profiling. MiXCR was run by TCRdb on the reads, yielding one entry per CDR3 protein. The table shows around 150,000 distinct CDR3 sequences, with roughly 48% occurring only once. The V and J genes are TRBV12-3 or TRBV12-4 and TRBJ2-3, with D uncertain. This TCR was recovered from a human donor with aplastic anemia. Sequences were obtained from sorted CD4+, CD8+, or CD8+CD57+ T cells (not recorded which) from PBMCs. CDR3: CASSTLTFGTQYF. In DNA, the CDR3 is TGTGCCAGCAGTACTCTGACTTTCGGTACGCAGTATTTT.